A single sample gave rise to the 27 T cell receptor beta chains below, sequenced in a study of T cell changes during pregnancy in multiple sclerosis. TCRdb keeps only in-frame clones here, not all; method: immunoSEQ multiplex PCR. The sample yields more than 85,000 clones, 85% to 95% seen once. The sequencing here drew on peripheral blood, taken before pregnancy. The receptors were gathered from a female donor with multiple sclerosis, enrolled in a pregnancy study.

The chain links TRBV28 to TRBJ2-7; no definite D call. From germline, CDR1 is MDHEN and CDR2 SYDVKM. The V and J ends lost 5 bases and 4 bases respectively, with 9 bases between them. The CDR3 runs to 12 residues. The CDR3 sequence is CASSPHLYEQYF. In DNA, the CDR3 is TGTGCCAGCAGTCCACACCTGTACGAGCAGTACTTC.

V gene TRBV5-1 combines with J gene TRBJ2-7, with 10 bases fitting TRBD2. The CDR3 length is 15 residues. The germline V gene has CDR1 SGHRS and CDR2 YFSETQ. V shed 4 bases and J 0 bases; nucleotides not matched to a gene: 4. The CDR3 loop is CASSDPSGSSYEQYF. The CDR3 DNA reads TGCGCCAGCAGCGATCCTAGCGGGAGCTCCTACGAGCAGTACTTC.

CDR3 sequence: CASSVLGFYNEQFF. CDR3 coding DNA: TGTGCCAGCAGTGTACTAGGGTTCTACAATGAGCAGTTCTTC. The V gene is TRBV6-1, the J gene TRBJ2-1; D possibly corresponds to TRBD2 (5 bases). CDR1 and CDR2 (germline): MNHNS, SASEGT. This CDR3 contains 14 residues. V was pared by 4 bases and J by 3 bases, with 10 bases between.

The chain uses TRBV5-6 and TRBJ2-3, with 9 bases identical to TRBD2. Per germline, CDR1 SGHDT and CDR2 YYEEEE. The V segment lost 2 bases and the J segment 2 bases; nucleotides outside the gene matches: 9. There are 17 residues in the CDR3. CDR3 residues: CASSFVGGLATTDTQYF. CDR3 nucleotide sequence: TGTGCCAGCAGCTTCGTAGGAGGACTAGCGACCACAGATACGCAGTATTTT.

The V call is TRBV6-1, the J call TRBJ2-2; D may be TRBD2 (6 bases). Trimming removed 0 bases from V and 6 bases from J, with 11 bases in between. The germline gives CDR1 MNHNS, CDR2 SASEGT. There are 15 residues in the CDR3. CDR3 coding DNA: TGTGCCAGCAGTGAAGCGGCGGGAAACCCCGGGGAGCTGTTTTTT. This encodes CASSEAAGNPGELFF.

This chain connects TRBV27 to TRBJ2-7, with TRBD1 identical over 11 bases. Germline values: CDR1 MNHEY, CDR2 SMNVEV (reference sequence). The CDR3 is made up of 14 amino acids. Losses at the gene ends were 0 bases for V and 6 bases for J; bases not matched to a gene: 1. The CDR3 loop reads CASSLSGQGVEQYF. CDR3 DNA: TGTGCCAGCAGTTTATCGGGACAGGGGGTCGAGCAGTACTTC.

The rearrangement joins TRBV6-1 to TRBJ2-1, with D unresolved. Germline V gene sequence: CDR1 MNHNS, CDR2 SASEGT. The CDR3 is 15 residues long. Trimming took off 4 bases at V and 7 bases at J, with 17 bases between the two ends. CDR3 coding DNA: TGTGCCAGCAGTGTAGAGGTTCTAGTTGTGAATGAGCAGTTCTTC. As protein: CASSVEVLVVNEQFF.

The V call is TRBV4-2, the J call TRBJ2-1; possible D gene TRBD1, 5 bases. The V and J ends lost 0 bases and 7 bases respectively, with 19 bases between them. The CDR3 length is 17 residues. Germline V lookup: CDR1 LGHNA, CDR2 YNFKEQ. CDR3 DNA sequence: TGTGCCAGCAGCCAAGATCTTTGGACACCTATGGGGAATGAGCAGTTCTTC. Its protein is CASSQDLWTPMGNEQFF.

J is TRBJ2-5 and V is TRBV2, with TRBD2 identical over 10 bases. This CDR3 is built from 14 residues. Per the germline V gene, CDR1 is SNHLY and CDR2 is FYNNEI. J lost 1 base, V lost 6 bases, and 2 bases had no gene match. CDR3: CASRKREGQETQYF. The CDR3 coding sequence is TGTGCCAGCAGAAAGCGGGAGGGCCAAGAGACCCAGTACTTC.

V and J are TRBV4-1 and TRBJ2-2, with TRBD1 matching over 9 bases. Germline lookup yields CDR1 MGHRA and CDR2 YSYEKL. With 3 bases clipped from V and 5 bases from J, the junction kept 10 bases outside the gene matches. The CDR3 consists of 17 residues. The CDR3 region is CASSHRDRAVQTGELFF. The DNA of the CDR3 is TGCGCCAGCAGCCATAGGGACAGGGCGGTCCAGACCGGGGAGCTGTTTTTT.

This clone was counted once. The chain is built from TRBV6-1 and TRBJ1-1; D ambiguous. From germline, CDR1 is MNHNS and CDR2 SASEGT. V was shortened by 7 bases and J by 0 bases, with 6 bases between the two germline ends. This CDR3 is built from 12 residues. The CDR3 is CASTRVNTEAFF. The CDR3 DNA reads TGTGCCAGCACTAGAGTGAACACTGAAGCTTTCTTT.

This chain's CDR3 is CAWSVLAGGVRETQYF. CDR3 DNA: TGTGCCTGGAGTGTACTGGCGGGAGGGGTAAGAGAGACCCAGTACTTC. This sequence joins TRBV30 and TRBJ2-5, with TRBD2 matching over 9 bases. The CDR3 is 16 residues long. The germline V gene encodes CDR1 GTSNPN and CDR2 SVGIG (reference sequence). Losses at the gene ends were 0 bases for V and 4 bases for J; bases not matched to a gene: 9. Full variable domain (rest looked up from reference TRBV30 and TRBJ2-5): SQTIHQWPATLVQPVGSPLSLECTVEGTSNPNLYWYRQAAGRGLQLLFYSVGIGQISSEVPQNLSASRPQDRQFILSSKKLLLSDSGFYLCAWSVLAGGVRETQYFGPGTRLLVL.

The CDR3 DNA sequence: TGTGCCAGCAGCCTAACAGGGTCGGGTGATACGCAGTATTTT. Translating gives CASSLTGSGDTQYF. The chain joins TRBV7-2 to TRBJ2-3, with D possibly being TRBD1 (6 bases). V lost 5 bases and J 6 bases, leaving 15 bases between the germline ends. The CDR3 consists of 14 residues. CDR1 is SGHTA and CDR2 is FQGNSA in the germline V gene.

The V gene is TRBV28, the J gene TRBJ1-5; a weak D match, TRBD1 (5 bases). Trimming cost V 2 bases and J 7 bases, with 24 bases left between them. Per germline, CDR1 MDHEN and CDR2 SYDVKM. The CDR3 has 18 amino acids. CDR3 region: CASSLPLGTVLMIQPQHF. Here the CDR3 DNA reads TGTGCCAGCAGTTTACCCCTAGGGACTGTTTTAATGATCCAGCCCCAGCATTTT.

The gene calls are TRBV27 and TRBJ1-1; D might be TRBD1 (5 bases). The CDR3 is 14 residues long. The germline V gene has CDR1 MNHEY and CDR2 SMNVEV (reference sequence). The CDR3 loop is CASQVGPMNTEAFF. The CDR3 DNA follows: TGTGCTTCCCAAGTGGGGCCAATGAACACTGAAGCTTTCTTT.

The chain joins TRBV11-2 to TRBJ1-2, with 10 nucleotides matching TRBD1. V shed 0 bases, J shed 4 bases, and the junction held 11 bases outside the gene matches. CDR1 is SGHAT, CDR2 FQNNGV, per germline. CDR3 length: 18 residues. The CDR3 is CASSLDLSGTGVAYGYTF. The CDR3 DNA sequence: TGTGCCAGCAGCTTAGATCTAAGCGGGACAGGGGTGGCCTATGGCTACACCTTC.

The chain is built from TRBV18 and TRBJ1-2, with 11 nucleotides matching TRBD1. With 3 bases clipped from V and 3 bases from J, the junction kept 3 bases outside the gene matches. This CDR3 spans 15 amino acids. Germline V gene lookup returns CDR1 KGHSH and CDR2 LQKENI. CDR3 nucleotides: TGTGCCAGCTCACCCCGGGACAGGGGGGACTATGGCTACACCTTC. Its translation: CASSPRDRGDYGYTF.

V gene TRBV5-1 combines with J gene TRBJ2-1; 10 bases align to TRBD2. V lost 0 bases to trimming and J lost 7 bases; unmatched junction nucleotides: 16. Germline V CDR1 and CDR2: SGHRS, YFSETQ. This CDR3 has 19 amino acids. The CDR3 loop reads CASSLVLSSFGTSDNEQFF. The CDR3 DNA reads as TGCGCCAGCAGCTTGGTCCTTTCGTCCTTCGGGACTAGCGATAATGAGCAGTTCTTC.

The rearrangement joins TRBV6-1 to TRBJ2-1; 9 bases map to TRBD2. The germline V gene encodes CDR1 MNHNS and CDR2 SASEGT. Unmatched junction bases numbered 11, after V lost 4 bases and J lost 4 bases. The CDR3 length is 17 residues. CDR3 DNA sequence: TGTGCCAGCAGTGGGGGAGTAGCGGGAGAAGTGTACAATGAGCAGTTCTTC. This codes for CASSGGVAGEVYNEQFF.

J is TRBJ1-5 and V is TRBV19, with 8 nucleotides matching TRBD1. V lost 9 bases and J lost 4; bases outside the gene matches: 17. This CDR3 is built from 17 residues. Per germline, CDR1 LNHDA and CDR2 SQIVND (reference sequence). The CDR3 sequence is CASAGPSWDRPNQPQHF. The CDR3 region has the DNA TGTGCCAGCGCCGGCCCATCTTGGGACAGGCCGAATCAGCCCCAGCATTTT.

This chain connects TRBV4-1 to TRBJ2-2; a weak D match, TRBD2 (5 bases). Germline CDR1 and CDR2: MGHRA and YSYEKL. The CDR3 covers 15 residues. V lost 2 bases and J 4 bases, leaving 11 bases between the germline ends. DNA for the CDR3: TGCGCCAGCAGCCAACTAGCAGGTACCACCGGGGAGCTGTTTTTT. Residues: CASSQLAGTTGELFF.

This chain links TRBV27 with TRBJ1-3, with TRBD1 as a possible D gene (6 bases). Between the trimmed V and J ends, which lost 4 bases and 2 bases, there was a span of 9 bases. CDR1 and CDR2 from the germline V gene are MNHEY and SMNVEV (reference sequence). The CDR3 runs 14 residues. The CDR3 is CASSSTGPGNTIYF. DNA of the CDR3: TGTGCCAGCAGTTCCACAGGGCCTGGAAACACCATATATTTT.

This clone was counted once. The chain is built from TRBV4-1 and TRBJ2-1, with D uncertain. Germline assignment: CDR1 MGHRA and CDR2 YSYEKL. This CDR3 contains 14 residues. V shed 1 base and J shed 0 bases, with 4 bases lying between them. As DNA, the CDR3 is TGCGCCAGCAGCCAAGGCGTCTCCTACAATGAGCAGTTCTTC. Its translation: CASSQGVSYNEQFF.

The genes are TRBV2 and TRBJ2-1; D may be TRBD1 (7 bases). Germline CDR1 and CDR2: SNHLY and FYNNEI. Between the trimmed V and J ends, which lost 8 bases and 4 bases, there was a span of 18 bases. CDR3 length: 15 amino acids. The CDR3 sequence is CASEGAGRIYNEQFF. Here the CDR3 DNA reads TGTGCCAGCGAGGGGGCAGGGAGGATATACAATGAGCAGTTCTTC.

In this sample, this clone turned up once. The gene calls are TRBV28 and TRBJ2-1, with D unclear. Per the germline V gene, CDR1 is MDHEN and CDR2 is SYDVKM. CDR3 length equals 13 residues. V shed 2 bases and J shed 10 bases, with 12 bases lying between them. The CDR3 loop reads CASSLPAVTEQFF. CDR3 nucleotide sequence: TGTGCCAGCAGTTTACCCGCAGTCACAGAGCAGTTCTTC. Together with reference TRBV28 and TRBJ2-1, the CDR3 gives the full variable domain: DVKVTQSSRYLVKRTGEKVFLECVQDMDHENMFWYRQDPGLGLRLIYFSYDVKMKEKGDIPEGYSVSREKKERFSLILESASTNQTSMYLCASSLPAVTEQFFGPGTRLTVL.

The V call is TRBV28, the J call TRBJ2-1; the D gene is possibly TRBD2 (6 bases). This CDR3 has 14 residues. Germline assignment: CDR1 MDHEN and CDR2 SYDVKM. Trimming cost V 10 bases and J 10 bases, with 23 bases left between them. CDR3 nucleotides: TGTGCCACCTGGAGGGAAATGTATCTTGGGGAGCAGTTCTTC. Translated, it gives CATWREMYLGEQFF.

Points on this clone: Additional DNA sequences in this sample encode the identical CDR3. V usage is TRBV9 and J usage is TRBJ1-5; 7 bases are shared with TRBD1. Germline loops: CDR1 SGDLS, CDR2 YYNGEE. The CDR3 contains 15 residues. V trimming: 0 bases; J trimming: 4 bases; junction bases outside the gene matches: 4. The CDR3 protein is CASSVGTGLNQPQHF. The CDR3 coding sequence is TGTGCCAGCAGCGTAGGGACAGGATTAAATCAGCCCCAGCATTTT.